This TCR beta chain was captured by sequencing in a study of early T cells in non-severe SARS-CoV-2 infection. Study in general: Sequencing targeted bulk RNA from unsorted whole blood, leaving chains unpaired.

Each single cDNA molecule received a unique molecular identifier. Each CDR3 protein gets one entry after TCRdb re-called the 5' RACE reads with MiXCR. The table has 85,000 to 90,000 distinct CDR3 sequences, around 14% seen once. From germline, CDR1 is DFQATT and CDR2 SNEGSKA (reference sequence). V dropped 7 bases and J dropped 4; count of bases not matched to a gene: 5. The CDR3 runs 12 residues. Only a few counts were recorded for this clonotype. The chain has TRBV20-1 and TRBJ2-3; TRBD1 agrees at 7 bases. The TCR comes from an adult who was a healthcare worker with PCR-confirmed SARS-CoV-2 infection or an uninfected control (not recorded which). Sequenced: whole blood. CDR3 loop: CSGGQQSDTQYF. In nucleotides, the CDR3 is TGCAGTGGGGGACAGCAGTCAGATACGCAGTATTTT.